The 30 T cell receptor beta chains presented below share a single source sample, sequenced in a study of blood T cells in healthy people across ages. The use of a sample-barcoded 5' primer and a J-beta primer mix characterized a second PCR of roughly 6 to 11 cycles. TCRdb re-analysed the 5' RACE reads in MiXCR, keeping a single row per CDR3 protein. The sample includes roughly 560,000 distinct CDR3 sequences, less than 25% of them seen just once. This sample was also put to use in a study of T cells of mothers and their children.

Sequenced input: blood. These TCRs come from a boy between 10 and 17 years old in good health.

CDR3 DNA: TGTGCCAGCAGTTCTCGTCGGGGCGAGCAGTTCTTC. It encodes CASSSRRGEQFF. The V call is TRBV27, the J call TRBJ2-5, with D perhaps TRBD1 or TRBD2 (5 bases each). The J call may be incorrect, as the DNA end agrees better with TRBJ2-1. Germline lookup yields CDR1 MNHEY and CDR2 SMNVEV (reference sequence). This CDR3 contains 12 residues.

This rearrangement joins TRBV25-1 to TRBJ1-4; TRBD1 is a possible D gene (5 bases). Germline values: CDR1 MGHDK, CDR2 SYGVNS. V was shortened by 3 bases and J by 8 bases, with 13 bases between the two germline ends. CDR3 length equals 14 residues. CDR3 sequence: CASSEGRVGEKLFF. In DNA, the CDR3 is TGTGCCAGCAGTGAGGGACGTGTCGGAGAAAAACTGTTTTTT.

V gene TRBV20-1 combines with J gene TRBJ2-3; D gene uncertain. Trimming pared 6 bases from V and 6 bases from J, leaving 16 bases between. The CDR3 spans 13 residues. Germline lookup yields CDR1 DFQATT and CDR2 SNEGSKA (reference sequence). The CDR3 DNA reads TGCAGTGCCACCTACGGACGGGCGGATACGCAGTATTTT. Protein sequence: CSATYGRADTQYF.

This clonotype was detected a few times. The chain is built from TRBV12-3 or TRBV12-4 and TRBJ2-5; 9 nucleotides agree with TRBD2. The better agreement between TRBJ2-7 and the DNA end casts doubt on the J call. The CDR3 totals 14 residues. Written as DNA, the CDR3 is TGTGCCAGCAGTTTGGCGGGAGGGGAATACGAGCAGTACTTC. Its translation: CASSLAGGEYEQYF.

The chain joins TRBV7-9 to TRBJ1-4; 8 nucleotides line up with TRBD1. The germline V gene has CDR1 SEHNR and CDR2 FQNEAQ (reference sequence). Germline trimming cut 6 bases from V and 4 bases from J; bases unmatched to any gene: 10. The CDR3 has 16 amino acids. CDR3 protein: CASSQTGQGINEKLFF. The DNA of the CDR3 is TGTGCCAGCAGTCAGACCGGACAGGGAATTAATGAAAAACTGTTTTTT.

In its sample, this clonotype was seen many times. The chain recombines TRBV12-3 or TRBV12-4 with TRBJ2-3; 11 nucleotides align to TRBD2. With V trimmed by 2 bases and J by 5 bases, 3 bases remained unmatched. The CDR3 spans 15 residues. The DNA of the CDR3 is TGTGCCAGCAGTTTAACTAGCGGGAGAGTAGATACGCAGTATTTT. Amino acid sequence: CASSLTSGRVDTQYF.

The chain combines TRBV7-2 with TRBJ2-7; 14 bases line up with TRBD2. The DNA matches TRBJ2-1 better at its end, which makes the J call doubtful. CDR3 length: 15 residues. Looked up from germline, CDR1 is SGHTA and CDR2 is FQGNSA. CDR3 nucleotide sequence: TGTGCCAGCAGCTCCCCGGGACTAGCGGGGGATGAGCAGTTCTTC. Its protein is CASSSPGLAGDEQFF.

This clonotype showed up many times. This chain links TRBV7-3 with TRBJ2-3; D ambiguous. The germline gives CDR1 SGHTA, CDR2 FQGTGA. CDR3 size: 16 residues. Trimming cost V 1 base and J 5 bases, with 16 bases left between them. The DNA of the CDR3 is TGTGCCAGCAGCTTAAACCCCGGGTTGGTACAAGATACGCAGTATTTT. Translated, it gives CASSLNPGLVQDTQYF.

This clonotype has just a few counts. This chain connects TRBV20-1 to TRBJ2-1, with D perhaps TRBD1 or TRBD2 (6 bases each). V lost 3 bases, J lost 5 bases, and 11 bases lay in between. CDR3 size: 13 residues. CDR1 is DFQATT and CDR2 is SNEGSKA in the germline V gene (reference sequence). The CDR3 is CSASGGYNNEQFF. In DNA form, the CDR3 reads TGCAGTGCTAGCGGGGGCTATAACAATGAGCAGTTCTTC.

The rearrangement links TRBV28 to TRBJ2-1; tentative D call: TRBD1 (6 bases). The assigned J gene may be wrong: the sequence end matches TRBJ2-7 better. The CDR3 length is 15 residues. The germline V gene encodes CDR1 MDHEN and CDR2 SYDVKM. In DNA, the CDR3 is TGTGCCAGCAGTTTAAGGTCAGGGGCCCGTTACGAGCAGTACTTC. Its protein is CASSLRSGARYEQYF.

CDR3 sequence (DNA): TGTGCCAGCAGTTCCATTACCAACAGGGGACTTAGCGGCTACACCTTC. Translating gives CASSSITNRGLSGYTF. V and J are TRBV27 and TRBJ1-2; 7 bases line up with TRBD1. CDR3 length: 16 residues. J gave up 8 bases and V 4 bases, and 16 bases lay outside the gene matches. The germline V gene encodes CDR1 MNHEY and CDR2 SMNVEV (reference sequence).

The chain recombines TRBV3-1 with TRBJ2-5; TRBD2 aligns across 12 bases. The better agreement between TRBJ2-7 and the DNA end casts doubt on the J call. CDR3 size: 18 residues. In germline, CDR1 is LGHDT, CDR2 YNNKEL (reference sequence). The CDR3 nucleotides read TGTGCCAGCAGCAACTGGACTAGCGGGATGAGGATGTCCTACGAGCAGTACTTC. Amino acids: CASSNWTSGMRMSYEQYF.

This clonotype was seen more than once but under ten times. The chain carries TRBV7-3 and TRBJ2-7, with unresolved D. The CDR3 extends over 12 amino acids. The V and J ends lost 8 bases and 8 bases respectively, with 16 bases between them. Germline V gene lookup returns CDR1 SGHTA and CDR2 FQGTGA. CDR3 sequence (DNA): TGTGCCAGCGGCCTAGGCGACGGAAAGCAGTACTTC. Encoded protein: CASGLGDGKQYF. The variable domain in full, completed from reference TRBV7-3 and TRBJ2-7, reads GAGVSQTPSNKVTEKGKYVELRCDPISGHTALYWYRQSLGQGPEFLIYFQGTGAADDSGLPNDRFFAVRPEGSVSTLKIQRTERGDSAVYLCASGLGDGKQYFGPGTRLTVT.

V and J are TRBV28 and TRBJ1-2; 9 positions agree with TRBD1. The CDR3 loop spans 13 amino acids. The V segment lost 4 bases and the J segment 8 bases; nucleotides outside the gene matches: 5. Per the germline V gene, CDR1 is MDHEN and CDR2 is SYDVKM. The CDR3 reads CASSSQGQGGYTF. In nucleotides, the CDR3 is TGTGCCAGCAGTTCGCAGGGACAGGGCGGCTACACCTTC.

This clonotype was seen a handful of times. The CDR3 bases are TGTGCCAGCAGCTTAAGCGCAGGGCACTATGGCTACACCTTC. Translation: CASSLSAGHYGYTF. The V call is TRBV7-9, the J call TRBJ1-2; TRBD1 might be the D (5 bases). The CDR3 extends over 14 amino acids. Germline V gene data show CDR1 as SEHNR and CDR2 as FQNEAQ (reference sequence). V lost 2 bases to trimming and J lost 3 bases, with 10 bases between them.

In this sample, this clonotype turned up many times. The chain carries TRBV12-3 or TRBV12-4 and TRBJ2-7; TRBD2 agrees at 10 bases. CDR3 length equals 13 residues. The V segment lost 8 bases and the J segment 3 bases; nucleotides outside the gene matches: 4. The CDR3: CASATSGNYEQYF. In DNA, the CDR3 is TGTGCCAGCGCCACTAGCGGGAACTACGAGCAGTACTTC.

This clonotype occurred a few times. This chain links TRBV19 with TRBJ1-2, with D possibly TRBD1 on 5 matching bases. CDR1 and CDR2 from the germline V gene are LNHDA and SQIVND (reference sequence). Deletions cut 5 bases from V and 3 bases from J, with 7 bases between. The CDR3 contains 12 residues. Here the CDR3 reads CASSQGYYGYTF. CDR3 DNA: TGTGCCAGTAGTCAGGGATACTATGGCTACACCTTC.

In its sample, this clonotype was seen a few times. At one boundary the junction diverges from the germline segment, which might be a read error. The chain has TRBV12-3 or TRBV12-4 and TRBJ2-5; 9 bases match TRBD2. The length of the CDR3 is 15 residues. The CDR3 spells CANSLRRGGSETQYF. CDR3 bases: TGTGCCAACAGTTTAAGGCGGGGGGGCAGCGAGACCCAGTACTTC.

This clonotype has more than one count but fewer than ten. The chain has TRBV15 and TRBJ1-4, with 7 nucleotides matching TRBD1. V shed 5 bases and J 0 bases; nucleotides not matched to a gene: 9. Germline V lookup: CDR1 LNHNV, CDR2 YYDKDF (reference sequence). The CDR3 has 17 amino acids. The CDR3 coding sequence is TGTGCCACCAGCCCGATCGGGACAGCTGCAACTAATGAAAAACTGTTTTTT. This gives the protein CATSPIGTAATNEKLFF.

A few counts support this clonotype. The rearrangement links TRBV10-3 to TRBJ1-1; D possibly corresponds to TRBD1 (5 bases). Trimming took off 6 bases at V and 6 bases at J, with 11 bases between the two ends. Germline V gene lookup returns CDR1 ENHRY and CDR2 SYGVKD. The CDR3 has 12 amino acids. Here the CDR3 reads CAIRETGAEAFF. The DNA for the CDR3 is TGTGCCATCAGGGAAACAGGAGCTGAAGCTTTCTTT.

The V gene is TRBV28, the J gene TRBJ2-7, with 9 bases that match TRBD2. Trimming removed 3 bases from V and 3 bases from J; junction bases left unmatched: 6. This CDR3 is built from 15 residues. CDR1 and CDR2 (germline): MDHEN, SYDVKM. The DNA for the CDR3 is TGTGCCAGCAGTTTCCCCCGCGGGAGGGTCTACGAGCAGTACTTC. This codes for CASSFPRGRVYEQYF.

V is TRBV20-1 and J is TRBJ2-5; tentatively, D is TRBD2 (5 bases). The CDR3 runs 15 residues. Trimming took off 3 bases at V and 5 bases at J, with 19 bases between the two ends. Germline CDR1 and CDR2: DFQATT and SNEGSKA (reference sequence). CDR3 bases: TGCAGTGCTAGGCAGCGGTGGCCATTGGAGGAGACCCAGTACTTC. Encoded protein: CSARQRWPLEETQYF.

This clonotype was detected only a few times. V is TRBV27 and J is TRBJ2-3, with D perhaps matching TRBD1 or TRBD2 (5 bases each). Per the germline V gene, CDR1 is MNHEY and CDR2 is SMNVEV (reference sequence). This CDR3 spans 15 amino acids. V gave up 5 bases and J gave up 6 bases, with 18 bases separating them. CDR3: CASSGPRGWGDTQYF. The DNA of the CDR3 is TGTGCCAGCAGTGGCCCAAGGGGCTGGGGGGATACGCAGTATTTT.

CDR3 in amino acids: CASSPTSGGSYEQYF. CDR3 nucleotides: TGTGCCAGCAGCCCCACTAGCGGGGGTTCCTACGAGCAGTACTTC. The chain recombines TRBV7-3 with TRBJ2-5; 11 bases are a match to TRBD2. The tail of the sequence fits TRBJ2-7 better, so the J call may be wrong. Germline-derived CDR1 and CDR2 are SGHTA and FQGTGA. The CDR3 totals 15 residues.

The chain carries TRBV6-2 or TRBV6-3 and TRBJ1-5; 7 bases align to TRBD1. Germline CDR1 reads MNHEY; CDR2 reads SVGEGT. The CDR3 contains 15 residues. V lost 1 base and J lost 1; bases outside the gene matches: 1. The CDR3 loop is CASSYLGQSNQPQHF. The DNA for the CDR3 is TGTGCCAGCAGTTACTTGGGACAGAGCAATCAGCCCCAGCATTTT.

The CDR3 region has the DNA TGTGCCAGCAGCTTAGCCTGGCGCCAAGAGACCCAGTACTTC. This codes for CASSLAWRQETQYF. This chain joins TRBV7-2 and TRBJ2-5; D ambiguous. With 0 bases removed from V and 1 base from J, the gap between germline ends came to 6 bases. The CDR3 spans 14 residues. CDR1 SGHTA and CDR2 FQGNSA come from the germline V gene.

This clonotype was counted between two and nine times. The chain has TRBV29-1 and TRBJ2-5; D assignment may be TRBD1 or TRBD2 (5 bases each). The J call may be incorrect, as the DNA end agrees better with TRBJ2-1. In germline, CDR1 is SQVTM, CDR2 ANQGSEA. The CDR3 contains 12 residues. CDR3 amino acids: CSVTGPADEQFF. The CDR3 coding sequence is TGCAGCGTTACGGGACCGGCGGATGAGCAGTTCTTC.

This chain connects TRBV27 to TRBJ2-7, with a weak D call TRBD2 (5 bases). The V and J ends lost 7 bases and 2 bases respectively, with 15 bases between them. Germline CDR1 and CDR2: MNHEY and SMNVEV (reference sequence). The CDR3 covers 14 residues. CDR3 in DNA: TGTGCCAGCAAGCAGGCAGTCGGGACCTACGAGCAGTACTTC. Translation gives CASKQAVGTYEQYF.

V and J are TRBV30 and TRBJ2-7; 7 positions match TRBD1. The germline CDR1 and CDR2 sequences are GTSNPN and SVGIG (reference sequence). Trimming took 3 bases from V and 3 from J; bases not matched to a gene: 2. The CDR3 extends over 12 amino acids. This CDR3 is CAWSGDSYEQYF. DNA for the CDR3: TGTGCCTGGAGCGGGGACAGCTACGAGCAGTACTTC.

CDR3 nucleotide sequence: TGCGCCAGCAGCCAGCTAGCGGGAGACGAGCAGTACTTC. This translates into CASSQLAGDEQYF. The J gene is TRBJ2-5, the V gene TRBV4-3; TRBD2 aligns across 10 bases. The end of the DNA aligns better with TRBJ2-7, so the J call may be wrong. The CDR3 has 13 amino acids. The germline V gene has CDR1 LGHNA and CDR2 YSLEER.